A selection of T cell receptor beta chains follows, all from one sample in a study of cytomegalovirus exposure and HLA in healthy donors. Using immunoSEQ multiplex PCR, the repertoire was profiled, and TCRdb retains in-frame clones only, with some absent. This table has 220,000 or so clones, around four fifths appearing once. The sequenced sample was PBMCs. The receptors were sampled from a man between 45 and 60 years old in good health and CMV-seronegative. CDR3s leave out the opening cysteine and the closing phenylalanine or tryptophan. Rows give clone size only sometimes, using once, few, many, or a class for an expanded clone.

v_call clone_size cdr3_aa
TRBV19 NA ASSNPGDTEAF
TRBV7-9 NA ASTQDYEQY
TRBV7-6 NA ASSTSRTGELF
TRBV5-1 NA ASSAGTTYTGELF
TRBV9 NA ASSVSGQGSEKLF
TRBV4-1 NA ASSPLLRASYNEQF
TRBV5-4 NA ASSPRTGKANEQF
TRBV2 NA ASSEREGRYEQY
TRBV28 NA ASSLREAGYEQY
TRBV6-5 NA ASSKTSAAYNEQF
TRBV6-5 NA ASSYSVRADYEQY
TRBV19 NA ASSIGGQANTGELF
TRBV29-1 NA SAVGGAGAYNEQF
TRBV4-2 once ASSSRTSGNYEQY
TRBV28 NA ASSSPAGSYNEQF
TRBV28 NA ASSLLSTATEAF
TRBV2 NA ASRLAGSYNEQF
TRBV7-9 NA ASSKTRAEQY
TRBV6-5 NA ASSYSGHLNEKLF
TRBV15 NA ATSTLAGDSYNEQF
TRBV11-2 NA ASSLGQMNTEAF
TRBV27 NA ASSLFLPGGLGNEKLF
TRBV30 NA AWSQTGKGYGYT
TRBV15 NA ATSRDGQGETQY
TRBV13 NA ASSQKLGGIETQY
TRBV30 NA AWSVGGSNQPQH
TRBV7-2 NA ASSFPGVYNEQF